This T cell receptor beta chain was sequenced for a study of CD8+ T cells in alopecia areata. Germline V gives CDR1 SEHNR, CDR2 FQNEAQ (reference sequence). CDR3 length: 14 amino acids. J was trimmed by 6 bases and V by 1 base; bases with no gene match: 2. Extraction of RNA preceded its reverse transcription into cDNA, which served as the sequencing template. Method: immunoSEQ multiplex PCR; TCRdb's copy keeps in-frame clones and lacks some. This repertoire shows about 97,000 clones, 41% found once; its top ten account for 1% to 1.5%. V and J are TRBV7-9 and TRBJ1-5, with 8 bases identical to TRBD1. This TCR was recovered from a human donor with alopecia areata. Sequenced: CD4+ T cells sorted from blood. The CDR3 sequence: CASSLGTGIQPQHF. The CDR3 DNA sequence: TGTGCCAGCAGCTTAGGGACAGGGATTCAGCCCCAGCATTTT.